This passage covers 7 T cell receptor beta chains from one sample sequenced in a study of T-cell reconstitution after alpha-beta-depleted transplantation in children. During its preparation, the TCRbeta library received unique molecular identifiers. A single record per CDR3 protein comes from TCRdb applying MiXCR to the PCR reads. The sample includes 210,000 or so distinct CDR3 sequences, approximately 11% seen only once; the top ten take over 25%. This sample comprised PBMCs, obtained before TCRalphabeta/CD19-depleted stem cell transplant. These receptors were obtained from a child less than two years old with acute myeloid leukemia, due to receive a stem cell transplant.

This clonotype was counted many times. This chain joins TRBV25-1 and TRBJ2-5; D possibly corresponds to TRBD2 (6 bases). V lost 6 bases and J lost 2, with 10 bases in between. Germline V gene lookup returns CDR1 MGHDK and CDR2 SYGVNS. The CDR3 runs 13 residues. The CDR3 sequence is CASSGSPQETQYF. CDR3 DNA: TGTGCCAGCAGCGGGAGCCCACAAGAGACCCAGTACTTC.

This clonotype has at least ten counts. This chain uses TRBV7-6 with TRBJ2-3; TRBD2 matches 8 bases. There are 16 residues in the CDR3. The germline CDR1 and CDR2 sequences are SGHVS and FNYEAQ. The J segment lost 2 bases and the V segment lost 3 bases, leaving 7 bases of the junction unmatched. CDR3 region: CASSFGGLDLTDTQYF. CDR3 in DNA: TGTGCCAGCAGCTTCGGGGGACTAGATCTCACAGATACGCAGTATTTT. Full variable domain (outside the CDR3, taken from reference TRBV7-6 and TRBJ2-3): GAGVSQSPRYKVTKRGQDVALRCDPISGHVSLYWYRQALGQGPEFLTYFNYEAQQDKSGLPNDRFSAERPEGSISTLTIQRTEQRDSAMYRCASSFGGLDLTDTQYFGPGTRLTVL.

This clonotype appeared many times. This rearrangement joins TRBV12-3 or TRBV12-4 to TRBJ2-2; D remains ambiguous. This CDR3 is built from 12 residues. V lost 8 bases, J lost 3 bases, and 7 bases lay in between. The CDR3 protein is CASGPYTGELFF. For the CDR3, the DNA is TGTGCCAGCGGCCCGTACACCGGGGAGCTGTTTTTT.

The table lists this clonotype with many counts. This chain links TRBV12-5 with TRBJ1-2; 8 nucleotides match TRBD1. Trimming took 0 bases from V and 4 from J; bases not matched to a gene: 10. The germline CDR1 and CDR2 sequences are LGHNT and FRNRAP. The CDR3 has 17 amino acids. The CDR3 loop reads CASGLVPGTGTGYGYTF. In DNA, the CDR3 is TGTGCTAGTGGTTTGGTACCGGGGACAGGTACTGGCTATGGCTACACCTTC.

This clonotype was recorded only once. The chain couples TRBV5-1 to TRBJ1-1; 7 bases agree with TRBD1. The germline CDR1 and CDR2 sequences are SGHRS and YFSETQ. The trim removed 4 bases at V and 4 bases at J, leaving 10 bases unmatched. The CDR3 loop spans 15 amino acids. CDR3 amino acids: CASSRADRVFTEAFF. CDR3 in DNA: TGCGCCAGCAGCAGGGCCGACAGGGTCTTCACTGAAGCTTTCTTT.

The chain uses TRBV18 and TRBJ2-5; TRBD2 agrees at 7 bases. Germline V gene lookup returns CDR1 KGHSH and CDR2 LQKENI. With V trimmed by 6 bases and J by 7 bases, 8 bases remained unmatched. CDR3 size: 13 residues. This CDR3 is CASSPTSRMTQYF. The CDR3 bases are TGTGCCAGCTCCCCGACTAGCAGGATGACCCAGTACTTC.

This clonotype was seen only a few times. The chain recombines TRBV6-5 with TRBJ2-7, with TRBD1 as a possible D gene (5 bases). V was clipped by 2 bases and J by 3 bases, with 8 bases between them. The CDR3 runs to 13 residues. Germline-derived CDR1 and CDR2 are MNHEY and SVGAGI. This CDR3 is CASSYGQVYEQYF. As DNA, the CDR3 is TGTGCCAGCAGTTACGGACAAGTCTACGAGCAGTACTTC.